What follows are 21 T cell receptor beta chains derived from one specimen sequenced in a study of T cells in localized non-small cell lung cancer. Sequencing used immunoSEQ multiplex PCR; TCRdb keeps in-frame clones, though not all of them. The sample holds 40,000 or so clones, 81% seen once. The source material was peripheral blood mononuclear cells, sampled before any cancer treatment. The receptor set was obtained from a male donor older than 55 with stage II lung adenocarcinoma.

The genes are TRBV7-9 and TRBJ2-5; 7 bases line up with TRBD2. V was pared by 5 bases and J by 0 bases, with 12 bases of the junction left unmatched. This CDR3 contains 17 residues. Per the germline V gene, CDR1 is SEHNR and CDR2 is FQNEAQ (reference sequence). The CDR3 nucleotides are TGTGCCAGCAGCCCCAGGGCGGGAGTGAGGGACCAAGAGACCCAGTACTTC. It codes for CASSPRAGVRDQETQYF.

The V call is TRBV19, the J call TRBJ2-3; D gene ambiguous. Trimming shortened V by 3 bases and J by 6 bases, and 10 bases separated the two germline ends. Germline CDR1 LNHDA, CDR2 SQIVND (reference sequence). The CDR3 has 13 residues. CDR3: CASSMMAADTQYF. CDR3 coding DNA: TGTGCCAGTAGTATGATGGCGGCGGATACGCAGTATTTT.

This chain joins TRBV9 and TRBJ2-1; no clear D gene. The germline V gene encodes CDR1 SGDLS and CDR2 YYNGEE. Between the trimmed V and J ends, which lost 0 bases and 4 bases, there was a span of 14 bases. CDR3 length: 16 residues. The CDR3 coding sequence is TGTGCCAGCAGCGTAGGCAGGCAGCGAAAGTACAATGAGCAGTTCTTC. It specifies CASSVGRQRKYNEQFF.

V is TRBV9 and J is TRBJ1-6, with a possible D match to TRBD1 (6 bases). The V gene lost 0 bases and the J gene lost 8 bases, with 12 bases spanning the gap. CDR1 is SGDLS, CDR2 YYNGEE, per germline. There are 15 residues in the CDR3. CDR3 sequence (DNA): TGTGCCAGCAGCGTAGAATCTCAGGGGTATTCACCCCTCCACTTT. This sequence encodes CASSVESQGYSPLHF. The variable domain in full, with the rest retrieved from reference TRBV9 and TRBJ1-6, is DSGVTQTPKHLITATGQRVTLRCSPRSGDLSVYWYQQSLDQGLQFLIQYYNGEERAKGNILERFSAQQFPDLHSELNLSSLELGDSALYFCASSVESQGYSPLHFGNGTRLTVT.

The chain links TRBV5-4 to TRBJ2-4; D might be TRBD1 (6 bases). The length of the CDR3 is 13 residues. V lost 0 bases, J lost 7 bases, and 8 bases lay in between. Germline CDR1 reads SGHNT; CDR2 reads YYREEE (reference sequence). Here the CDR3 reads CASSLDRANIQYF. The CDR3 DNA follows: TGTGCCAGCAGCTTGGACAGGGCTAACATTCAGTACTTC.

The chain links TRBV2 to TRBJ1-4, with D perhaps matching TRBD1 (6 bases). Trimming removed 7 bases at V and 8 bases at J, with 17 bases between. Germline lookup yields CDR1 SNHLY and CDR2 FYNNEI. CDR3 length: 14 residues. The CDR3 DNA reads TGTGCCAGCATTAGAAGGGGGACAAGCGAAAAACTGTTTTTT. This codes for CASIRRGTSEKLFF.

The chain links TRBV7-9 to TRBJ1-1; D call uncertain. Trimming took 1 base from V and 1 from J, leaving 7 bases between them. Germline assignment: CDR1 SEHNR and CDR2 FQNEAQ (reference sequence). CDR3 length: 14 residues. CDR3 bases: TGTGCCAGCAGCTTAGGGTCAGGGAACACTGAAGCTTTCTTT. Translation: CASSLGSGNTEAFF.

This chain joins TRBV28 and TRBJ1-4, with 7 bases fitting TRBD1. The CDR3 covers 17 residues. CDR1 and CDR2 (germline): MDHEN, SYDVKM. Trimming at V came to 4 bases and at J to 8 bases, leaving 16 bases not matched to a gene. CDR3 sequence (DNA): TGTGCCAGCAGTTCCACGGGAGGGGGCACCACGGGGGAAAAACTGTTTTTT. Translated, it gives CASSSTGGGTTGEKLFF.

The V call is TRBV29-1, the J call TRBJ1-1; D is ambiguous. Germline loops: CDR1 SQVTM, CDR2 ANQGSEA. V lost 7 bases and J 3 bases, leaving 18 bases between the germline ends. The CDR3 has 14 residues. The CDR3 spells CSAAFPRLYTEAFF. Written as DNA, the CDR3 is TGCAGCGCCGCCTTCCCAAGACTGTACACTGAAGCTTTCTTT.

The genes are TRBV5-1 and TRBJ1-1, with a tentative D call TRBD1 (5 bases). The CDR3 sequence is 13 residues long. Germline V gene sequence: CDR1 SGHRS, CDR2 YFSETQ. Trimming took off 4 bases at V and 5 bases at J, with 12 bases between the two ends. CDR3: CASSEGRGTEAFF. In DNA form, the CDR3 reads TGCGCCAGCAGCGAGGGGAGAGGGACTGAAGCTTTCTTT. The entire variable domain, with the rest obtained from reference TRBV5-1 and TRBJ1-1, is as follows: KAGVTQTPRYLIKTRGQQVTLSCSPISGHRSVSWYQQTPGQGLQFLFEYFSETQRNKGNFPGRFSGRQFSNSRSEMNVSTLELGDSALYLCASSEGRGTEAFFGQGTRLTVV.

V usage is TRBV5-1 and J usage is TRBJ1-2; tentative D call: TRBD1 (6 bases). Germline CDR1 is SGHRS and CDR2 is YFSETQ. The CDR3 contains 15 residues. Trimming left V 3 bases short and J 8 bases short, with 20 bases between. As DNA, the CDR3 is TGCGCCAGCAGCTCCTCATCACCGGGGGCAGGGGGCTACACCTTC. This codes for CASSSSSPGAGGYTF.

In this sample, this clone turned up once. The chain uses TRBV5-5 and TRBJ1-1; tentatively, D is TRBD1 (5 bases). V lost 2 bases and J 1 base, leaving 12 bases between the germline ends. Germline V gene lookup returns CDR1 SGHKS and CDR2 YYEKEE (reference sequence). CDR3 length: 15 residues. In DNA, the CDR3 is TGTGCCAGCAGCTTCCGATCGACAGAGAACACTGAAGCTTTCTTT. The encoded protein is CASSFRSTENTEAFF. Full variable domain (outside the CDR3, taken from reference TRBV5-5 and TRBJ1-1): DAGVTQSPTHLIKTRGQQVTLRCSPISGHKSVSWYQQVLGQGPQFIFQYYEKEERGRGNFPDRFSARQFPNYSSELNVNALLLGDSALYLCASSFRSTENTEAFFGQGTRLTVV.

The chain uses TRBV10-3 and TRBJ2-1; D call uncertain. This CDR3 spans 15 amino acids. CDR1 is ENHRY and CDR2 is SYGVKD in the germline V gene. The V end was cut by 4 bases, the J end by 4 bases, with 14 bases between. CDR3 in DNA: TGTGCCATCAGTGTCTCCCCTGAGGAATACAATGAGCAGTTCTTC. Translation gives CAISVSPEEYNEQFF.

The chain links TRBV5-1 to TRBJ2-2; 10 positions match TRBD2. The length of the CDR3 is 16 residues. V was clipped by 0 bases and J by 3 bases; unmatched bases: 2. Germline V gene data show CDR1 as SGHRS and CDR2 as YFSETQ. The CDR3 region is CASSLVAGGYTGELFF. In DNA, the CDR3 is TGCGCCAGCAGCTTGGTAGCGGGGGGATACACCGGGGAGCTGTTTTTT.

This clone was counted between two and nine times. Here the CDR3 reads CASSVQGGNTEAFF. As DNA, the CDR3 is TGCGCCAGCAGCGTACAGGGGGGAAACACTGAAGCTTTCTTT. This chain joins TRBV4-3 and TRBJ1-1; 8 bases are shared with TRBD1. Looked up from germline, CDR1 is LGHNA and CDR2 is YSLEER. The V gene end was trimmed by 5 bases and the J gene end by 2 bases; junction bases not matched to a gene: 4. The CDR3 is 14 residues long.

The genes are TRBV7-3 and TRBJ2-3; D ambiguous. V lost 2 bases, J lost 7 bases, and 13 bases lay in between. CDR1 and CDR2 (germline): SGHTA, FQGTGA. This CDR3 has 14 amino acids. CDR3 DNA sequence: TGTGCCAGCAGCTTAGGTCAGGCCCCCAATACGCAGTATTTT. Translating it yields CASSLGQAPNTQYF. Looking up the rest from reference TRBV7-3 and TRBJ2-3 gives the full variable domain: GAGVSQTPSNKVTEKGKYVELRCDPISGHTALYWYRQSLGQGPEFLIYFQGTGAADDSGLPNDRFFAVRPEGSVSTLKIQRTERGDSAVYLCASSLGQAPNTQYFGPGTRLTVL.

V is TRBV29-1 and J is TRBJ2-7; 13 bases agree with TRBD2. Germline lookup yields CDR1 SQVTM and CDR2 ANQGSEA. The CDR3 totals 14 residues. Unmatched junction bases numbered 9, after V lost 6 bases and J lost 7 bases. CDR3 region: CSVRLTSGRGEQYF. Here the CDR3 DNA reads TGCAGCGTCCGCCTAACTAGCGGGAGGGGAGAGCAGTACTTC.

The chain joins TRBV7-9 to TRBJ2-7, with a weak D call TRBD1 (6 bases). The ends were cut back, 1 base at V and 6 bases at J, with 7 bases in the middle. The germline V gene has CDR1 SEHNR and CDR2 FQNEAQ (reference sequence). The CDR3 is 12 amino acids. The CDR3 sequence is CASSLEGGEQYF. The CDR3 DNA reads TGTGCCAGCAGCTTAGAAGGGGGCGAGCAGTACTTC.

The chain links TRBV19 to TRBJ2-6; D is undetermined. The CDR3 length is 17 residues. Between the trimmed V and J ends, which lost 5 bases and 2 bases, there was a span of 16 bases. Germline V lookup: CDR1 LNHDA, CDR2 SQIVND (reference sequence). CDR3 DNA sequence: TGTGCCAGTAGTCTACGGACGGCGTATACTGGGGCCAACGTCCTGACTTTC. Translated, it gives CASSLRTAYTGANVLTF. The full variable domain, its missing parts supplied by reference TRBV19 and TRBJ2-6, is DGGITQSPKYLFRKEGQNVTLSCEQNLNHDAMYWYRQDPGQGLRLIYYSQIVNDFQKGDIAEGYSVSREKKESFPLTVTSAQKNPTAFYLCASSLRTAYTGANVLTFGAGSRLTVL.

The CDR3 protein is CASSLMWAGDTQYF. The CDR3 DNA reads TGTGCCAGCAGTTTAATGTGGGCGGGGGATACGCAGTATTTT. This chain connects TRBV27 to TRBJ2-3; D is possibly TRBD2 (6 bases). CDR1 is MNHEY, CDR2 SMNVEV, per germline (reference sequence). The CDR3 is made up of 14 amino acids. V lost 2 bases and J lost 6, with 12 bases in between.

This rearrangement joins TRBV2 to TRBJ2-7; TRBD2 matches at 12 bases. Germline lookup yields CDR1 SNHLY and CDR2 FYNNEI. The CDR3 is 14 amino acids. After removal of 3 bases from V and 4 bases from J, the junction contained 1 base not matched to a gene. CDR3 coding DNA: TGTGCCAGCAGTGAGACTAGCGGGAGATACGAGCAGTACTTC. This gives the protein CASSETSGRYEQYF.